Following are 21 T cell receptor beta chains from one sample sequenced in a study of blood T cell repertoires in COVID-19. Some clones are missing from TCRdb's copy, which holds only in-frame ones; the method was immunoSEQ multiplex PCR. The top ten hold 4.4% of the sample, which has 200,000 to 250,000 clones, 85% to 90% seen once. The sample was peripheral blood. These receptors came from a man aged 45-65 years with acute or convalescent COVID-19.

This rearrangement joins TRBV19 to TRBJ2-3; TRBD1 is a possible D gene (6 bases). The CDR3 totals 16 residues. V dropped 5 bases and J dropped 1 base, with 16 bases sitting between them. Germline loops: CDR1 LNHDA, CDR2 SQIVND (reference sequence). CDR3 protein: CASSPEGEGGTDTQYF. As DNA, the CDR3 is TGTGCCAGTAGTCCTGAGGGAGAGGGGGGCACAGATACGCAGTATTTT.

The chain joins TRBV7-3 to TRBJ1-5, with a tentative D call TRBD1 (6 bases). This CDR3 spans 21 amino acids. Trimming pared 5 bases from V and 0 bases from J, leaving 29 bases between. Germline CDR1 is SGHTA and CDR2 is FQGTGA. Here the CDR3 reads CASSPPGEPTPRIYSNQPQHF. The DNA of the CDR3 is TGTGCCAGCAGCCCCCCAGGGGAACCCACGCCCAGAATTTATAGCAATCAGCCCCAGCATTTT.

This CDR3 reads CASSQDQAGYQETQYF. CDR3 DNA sequence: TGCGCCAGCAGCCAAGATCAAGCGGGGTACCAAGAGACCCAGTACTTC. J is TRBJ2-5 and V is TRBV4-1, with 7 bases lining up with TRBD2. The V gene's germline CDR1 is MGHRA and CDR2 YSYEKL. CDR3 size: 16 residues. Trimming cost V 0 bases and J 0 bases; bases outside gene matches: 4.

The chain joins TRBV5-4 to TRBJ1-2, with 12 bases matching TRBD1. The trim removed 2 bases at V and 7 bases at J, leaving 9 bases unmatched. This CDR3 region has 16 residues. Germline lookup yields CDR1 SGHNT and CDR2 YYREEE (reference sequence). CDR3 residues: CASSLDPGTGGSGYTF. The CDR3 DNA follows: TGTGCCAGCAGCTTAGATCCCGGGACAGGGGGCTCTGGCTACACCTTC.

The V and J genes are TRBV5-4 and TRBJ2-3, with TRBD2 identical over 9 bases. Germline values: CDR1 SGHNT, CDR2 YYREEE (reference sequence). The CDR3 contains 18 residues. V lost 0 bases and J lost 0; bases outside the gene matches: 8. The CDR3 nucleotides read TGTGCCAGCAGCTTGGGGAGCGGGGGGCCGACTAGCACAGATACGCAGTATTTT. This encodes CASSLGSGGPTSTDTQYF. The variable domain in full, completed from reference TRBV5-4 and TRBJ2-3, reads ETGVTQSPTHLIKTRGQQVTLRCSSQSGHNTVSWYQQALGQGPQFIFQYYREEENGRGNFPPRFSGLQFPNYSSELNVNALELDDSALYLCASSLGSGGPTSTDTQYFGPGTRLTVL.

Only a few counts were recorded for this clone. CDR3 coding DNA: TGCGCCAGCAGCCTTCAGGGGATAGAGTACACTGAAGCTTTCTTT. Amino acid sequence: CASSLQGIEYTEAFF. The chain carries TRBV5-1 and TRBJ1-1, with D maybe TRBD1 (6 bases). The CDR3 contains 15 residues. The V gene's germline CDR1 is SGHRS and CDR2 YFSETQ. Trimming cost V 4 bases and J 3 bases, with 16 bases left between them.

This chain links TRBV3-1 (or the pseudogene TRBV3-2) with TRBJ2-7; D is unclear. Germline V CDR1 and CDR2: LGHDT, YNNKEL (reference sequence). V lost 2 bases and J 6 bases, leaving 8 bases between the germline ends. This CDR3 spans 12 amino acids. The CDR3 sequence: CASSQTPGEQYF. The CDR3 DNA sequence: TGTGCCAGCAGCCAAACCCCCGGCGAGCAGTACTTC.

To note about this clone: The same CDR3 can be traced to other DNA sequences in this sample. The CDR3 coding sequence is TGTGCCAGCAGCTCACGGACAGGGAACACTGAAGCTTTCTTT. It encodes CASSSRTGNTEAFF. The V gene is TRBV9, the J gene TRBJ1-1, with TRBD1 identical over 7 bases. The CDR3 has 14 amino acids. J gave up 1 base and V 4 bases, and 4 bases lay outside the gene matches. The germline CDR1 and CDR2 sequences are SGDLS and YYNGEE.

The rearrangement links TRBV10-1 to TRBJ2-2; D possibly corresponds to TRBD1 (5 bases). The ends were cut back, 0 bases at V and 6 bases at J, with 8 bases in the middle. CDR1 and CDR2 from the germline V gene are WNHNN and SYGVQD (reference sequence). This CDR3 has 14 residues. CDR3 nucleotide sequence: TGCGCCAGCAGTGAGTCGGTAGGGGCCGGGGAGCTGTTTTTT. Amino acid sequence: CASSESVGAGELFF.

A single count supports this clone. V is TRBV7-9 and J is TRBJ2-5; 8 nucleotides line up with TRBD1. After removal of 5 bases from V and 5 bases from J, the junction contained 10 bases not matched to a gene. Germline loops: CDR1 SEHNR, CDR2 FQNEAQ (reference sequence). The CDR3 is 15 residues long. CDR3 nucleotides: TGTGCCAGCAGCGCGGGGCCCGGGACAGGCGAGACCCAGTACTTC. It specifies CASSAGPGTGETQYF.

This clone was observed a few times. The J gene is TRBJ1-3, the V gene TRBV4-2; no firm D call. The CDR3 spans 15 residues. Germline V CDR1 and CDR2: LGHNA, YNFKEQ. V was clipped by 1 base and J by 14 bases, with 21 bases between them. CDR3: CASSQVPLDYITLYF. The CDR3 DNA reads as TGTGCCAGCAGCCAAGTCCCCCTGGACTATATTACCCTATATTTT.

J is TRBJ2-1 and V is TRBV5-4; D is perhaps TRBD1 (5 bases). This CDR3 has 15 residues. Germline CDR1 is SGHNT and CDR2 is YYREEE (reference sequence). Trimming pared 0 bases from V and 4 bases from J, leaving 11 bases between. CDR3 DNA sequence: TGTGCCAGCAGCTTGGGTGGGGCCAGTTACAATGAGCAGTTCTTC. Amino acid sequence: CASSLGGASYNEQFF.

This clone turned up a few times. V and J are TRBV3-1 (or the pseudogene TRBV3-2) and TRBJ2-7; D may be TRBD1 (6 bases). The CDR3 runs 17 residues. Trimming left V 0 bases short and J 2 bases short, with 17 bases between. In germline, CDR1 is LGHDT, CDR2 YNNKEL (reference sequence). The CDR3: CASSQDGGRTGPYEQYF. The DNA of the CDR3 is TGTGCCAGCAGCCAAGATGGGGGCCGAACAGGGCCCTACGAGCAGTACTTC.

The V gene is TRBV2, the J gene TRBJ1-2; TRBD1 is a possible D gene (5 bases). This CDR3 has 16 residues. V shed 4 bases and J shed 3 bases, with 18 bases lying between them. CDR1 is SNHLY and CDR2 is FYNNEI in the germline V gene. CDR3 nucleotide sequence: TGTGCCAGCAGTGCAGGGCCAACGGGTATTGACTATGGCTACACCTTC. It is translated as CASSAGPTGIDYGYTF.

The chain carries TRBV5-1 and TRBJ1-1; TRBD1 is a possible D gene (6 bases). Per germline, CDR1 SGHRS and CDR2 YFSETQ. V was shortened by 3 bases and J by 4 bases, with 13 bases between the two germline ends. CDR3 length: 14 amino acids. CDR3 DNA: TGCGCCAGCAGCTCCGGGACATCATTCACTGAAGCTTTCTTT. Protein sequence: CASSSGTSFTEAFF.

The chain is built from TRBV11-2 and TRBJ1-2, with 9 bases identical to TRBD1. This CDR3 is 15 amino acids long. Germline CDR1 SGHAT, CDR2 FQNNGV. V shed 5 bases, J shed 2 bases, and the junction held 6 bases outside the gene matches. The CDR3 loop reads CASSRDREFNYGYTF. The CDR3, as DNA: TGTGCCAGCAGCAGGGACAGGGAATTCAACTATGGCTACACCTTC.

The chain recombines TRBV2 with TRBJ2-2; perhaps TRBD2 as D (5 bases). The ends were cut back, 7 bases at V and 6 bases at J, with 9 bases in the middle. The CDR3 is 12 amino acids. Per the germline V gene, CDR1 is SNHLY and CDR2 is FYNNEI. CDR3 sequence reads: CASIGRAGELFF. The CDR3, as DNA: TGTGCCAGCATCGGGCGGGCCGGGGAGCTGTTTTTT.

This chain uses TRBV6-4 with TRBJ1-1; possible D gene TRBD1, 5 bases. Trimming left V 6 bases short and J 2 bases short, with 16 bases between. CDR3 size: 15 residues. Germline V lookup: CDR1 MRHNA, CDR2 SNTAGT. CDR3 in amino acids: CASSVTRGGNTEAFF. Here the CDR3 DNA reads TGTGCCAGCAGCGTCACTCGCGGGGGAAACACTGAAGCTTTCTTT.

The chain uses TRBV7-8 and TRBJ2-1; 9 bases are shared with TRBD1. CDR1 SGHVS and CDR2 FQNEAQ come from the germline V gene. The V and J ends lost 5 bases and 7 bases, in that order; junction bases with no gene match: 12. There are 16 residues in the CDR3. The CDR3 here is CASSRITGGSLNEQFF. The CDR3 DNA reads TGTGCCAGCAGCCGAATTACAGGGGGCAGTTTGAATGAGCAGTTCTTC.

This chain joins TRBV7-2 and TRBJ1-3; a weak D match, TRBD1 (6 bases). CDR1 is SGHTA, CDR2 FQGNSA, per germline. This CDR3 region has 16 residues. The V end was cut by 7 bases, the J end by 0 bases, with 16 bases between. In DNA, the CDR3 is TGTGCCAGCAAGTCCCGGGGGGCTCACTCTGGAAACACCATATATTTT. Its protein is CASKSRGAHSGNTIYF.

The chain employs TRBV30 and TRBJ1-2; TRBD1 might be the D (6 bases). Looked up from germline, CDR1 is GTSNPN and CDR2 is SVGIG (reference sequence). The CDR3 extends over 15 amino acids. Between the trimmed V and J ends, which lost 2 bases and 3 bases, there was a span of 16 bases. The CDR3 protein is CAWSQPGAVDYGYTF. The CDR3 DNA reads TGTGCCTGGAGTCAACCAGGGGCTGTTGACTATGGCTACACCTTC. Full variable domain (rest looked up from reference TRBV30 and TRBJ1-2): SQTIHQWPATLVQPVGSPLSLECTVEGTSNPNLYWYRQAAGRGLQLLFYSVGIGQISSEVPQNLSASRPQDRQFILSSKKLLLSDSGFYLCAWSQPGAVDYGYTFGSGTRLTVV.